These T cell receptor beta chains were read from a single sample in a study of CD8+ T cells in alopecia areata. This table comes from immunoSEQ multiplex PCR, and its TCRdb copy is limited to in-frame clones, with some not included. The data contain over 150,000 clones, less than 70% of them singletons. Sequenced material: CD8+ T cells sorted from blood, taken at week 24, from a patient treated with tofacitinib. The receptor source for this set is a human donor with alopecia areata. Each CDR3 is given without its conserved first and last residue.

ASSLLDREGETQY	TRBJ2-5	TRBV6-5
ASSDNSGGFADTQY	TRBJ2-3	TRBV9
ASSVGVGNTEAF	TRBJ1-1	TRBV9
ASSQERGNQPQH	TRBJ1-5	TRBV4-1
AGYGRAGGANVLT	TRBJ2-6	TRBV30
ASSLRGVNEQY	TRBJ2-7	TRBV27
AWTRLAGGRELF	TRBJ2-2	TRBV30
ASSIDSIYGYT	TRBJ1-2	TRBV19
ASRGWGQPQH	TRBJ1-5	TRBV19
ASSLESYEQY	TRBJ2-7	TRBV7-2
ASRDDGFRETQY	TRBJ2-5	TRBV5-1
ASTPRVNTEAF	TRBJ1-1	TRBV7-9
ASSLDGTEAF	TRBJ1-1	TRBV7-9
ASSPFGGGNQPQH	TRBJ1-5	TRBV27
SVPSPGLNTEAF	TRBJ1-1	TRBV29-1
ASSFPGGPNTGELF	TRBJ2-2	TRBV7-9